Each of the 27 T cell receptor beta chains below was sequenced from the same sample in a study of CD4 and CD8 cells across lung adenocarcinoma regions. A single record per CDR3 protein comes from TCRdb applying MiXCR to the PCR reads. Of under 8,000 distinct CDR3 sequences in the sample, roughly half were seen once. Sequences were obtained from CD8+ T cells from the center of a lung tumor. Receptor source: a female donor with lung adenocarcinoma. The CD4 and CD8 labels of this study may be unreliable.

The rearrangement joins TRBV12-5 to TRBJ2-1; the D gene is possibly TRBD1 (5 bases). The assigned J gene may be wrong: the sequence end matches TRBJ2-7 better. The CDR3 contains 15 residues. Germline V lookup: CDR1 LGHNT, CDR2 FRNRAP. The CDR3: CASGLPSGAYDEQYF. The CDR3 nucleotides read TGTGCTAGTGGTTTGCCGTCTGGGGCGTACGATGAGCAGTACTTC.

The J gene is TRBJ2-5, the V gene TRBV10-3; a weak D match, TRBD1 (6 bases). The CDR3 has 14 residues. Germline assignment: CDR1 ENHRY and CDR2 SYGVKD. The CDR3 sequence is CAGSRGGVLATQYF. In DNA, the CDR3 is TGTGCGGGGAGCAGAGGGGGTGTCCTAGCGACCCAGTACTTC.

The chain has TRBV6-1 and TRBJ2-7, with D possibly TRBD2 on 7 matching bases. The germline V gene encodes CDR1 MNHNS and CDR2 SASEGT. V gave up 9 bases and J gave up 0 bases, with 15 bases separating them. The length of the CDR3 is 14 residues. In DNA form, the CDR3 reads TGTGCCAGTGGGGAGGGGGGCGACTCCTACGAGCAGTACTTC. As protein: CASGEGGDSYEQYF.

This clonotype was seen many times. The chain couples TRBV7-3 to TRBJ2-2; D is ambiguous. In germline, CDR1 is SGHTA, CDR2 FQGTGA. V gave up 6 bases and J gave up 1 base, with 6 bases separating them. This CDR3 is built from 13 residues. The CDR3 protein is CASRDGNTGELFF. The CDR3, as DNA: TGTGCCAGCAGGGACGGGAACACCGGGGAGCTGTTTTTT.

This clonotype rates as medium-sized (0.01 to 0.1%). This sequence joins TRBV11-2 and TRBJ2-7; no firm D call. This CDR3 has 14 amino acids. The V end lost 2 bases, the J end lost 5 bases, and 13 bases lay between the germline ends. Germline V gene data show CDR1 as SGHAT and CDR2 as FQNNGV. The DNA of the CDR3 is TGTGCCAGCAGCTTAAGGCCAACTACAGACGAGCAGTACTTC. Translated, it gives CASSLRPTTDEQYF.

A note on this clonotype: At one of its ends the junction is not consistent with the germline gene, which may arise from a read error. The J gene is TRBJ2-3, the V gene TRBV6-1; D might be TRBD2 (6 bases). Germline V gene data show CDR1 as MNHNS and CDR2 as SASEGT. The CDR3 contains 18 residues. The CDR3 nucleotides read TGTGCCAGCACCGCTGCGGGGACTGGCGGCCGGGAGCCAGATACGCAGTACTTT. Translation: CASTAAGTGGREPDTQYF.

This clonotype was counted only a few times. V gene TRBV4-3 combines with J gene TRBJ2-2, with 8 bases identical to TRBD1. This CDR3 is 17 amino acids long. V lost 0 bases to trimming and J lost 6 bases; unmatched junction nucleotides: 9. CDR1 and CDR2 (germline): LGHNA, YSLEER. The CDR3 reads CASSQDLRTGFAGELFF. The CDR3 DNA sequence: TGCGCCAGCAGCCAAGATTTGAGGACAGGGTTCGCCGGGGAGCTGTTTTTT.

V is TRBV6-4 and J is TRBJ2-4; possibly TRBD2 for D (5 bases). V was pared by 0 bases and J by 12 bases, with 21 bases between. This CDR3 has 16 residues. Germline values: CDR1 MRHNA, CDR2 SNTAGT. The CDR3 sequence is CASSDSRVRAKNTQYF. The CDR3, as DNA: TGTGCCAGCAGTGACTCGCGGGTGAGAGCCAAAAATACTCAGTACTTC.

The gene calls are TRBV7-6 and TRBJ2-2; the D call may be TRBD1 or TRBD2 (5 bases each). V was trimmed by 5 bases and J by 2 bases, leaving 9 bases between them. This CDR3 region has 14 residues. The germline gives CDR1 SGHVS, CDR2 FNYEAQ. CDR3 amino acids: CASSLGVNTGELFF. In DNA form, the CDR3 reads TGTGCCAGCAGCCTGGGGGTAAACACCGGGGAGCTGTTTTTT.

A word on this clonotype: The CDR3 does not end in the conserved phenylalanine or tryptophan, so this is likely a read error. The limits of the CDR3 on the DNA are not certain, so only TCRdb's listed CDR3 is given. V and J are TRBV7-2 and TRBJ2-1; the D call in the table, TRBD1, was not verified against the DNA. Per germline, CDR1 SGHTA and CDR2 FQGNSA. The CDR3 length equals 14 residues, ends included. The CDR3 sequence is CASSPVGVGKTRYL.

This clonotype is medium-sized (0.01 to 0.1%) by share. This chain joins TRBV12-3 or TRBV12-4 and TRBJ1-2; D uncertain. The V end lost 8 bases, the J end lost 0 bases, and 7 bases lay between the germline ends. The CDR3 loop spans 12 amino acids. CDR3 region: CASDGANYGYTF. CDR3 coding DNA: TGTGCCAGCGACGGAGCTAACTATGGCTACACCTTC.

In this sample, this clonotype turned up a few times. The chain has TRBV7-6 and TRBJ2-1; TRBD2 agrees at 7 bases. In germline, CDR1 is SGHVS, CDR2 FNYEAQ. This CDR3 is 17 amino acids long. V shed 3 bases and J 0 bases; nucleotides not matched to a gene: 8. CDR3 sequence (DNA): TGTGCCAGCAGCTTTCCTAGAGCGGGGCCCTCCTACAATGAGCAGTTCTTC. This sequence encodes CASSFPRAGPSYNEQFF.

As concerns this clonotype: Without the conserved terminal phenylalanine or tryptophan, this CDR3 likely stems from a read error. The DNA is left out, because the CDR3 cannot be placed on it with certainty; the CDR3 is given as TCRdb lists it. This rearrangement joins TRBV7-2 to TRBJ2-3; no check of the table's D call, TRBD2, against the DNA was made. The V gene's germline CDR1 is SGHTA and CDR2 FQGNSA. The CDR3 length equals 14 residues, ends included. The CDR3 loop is CASSLLRALRPSSS.

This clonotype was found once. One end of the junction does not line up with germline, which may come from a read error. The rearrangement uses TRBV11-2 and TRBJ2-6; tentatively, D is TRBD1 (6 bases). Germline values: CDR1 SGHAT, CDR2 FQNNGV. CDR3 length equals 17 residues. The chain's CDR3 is CASSLVPGDPGAYVQSF. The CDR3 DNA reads TGTGCCAGCAGCTTAGTGCCAGGGGATCCTGGGGCCTACGTCCAGTCTTTC.

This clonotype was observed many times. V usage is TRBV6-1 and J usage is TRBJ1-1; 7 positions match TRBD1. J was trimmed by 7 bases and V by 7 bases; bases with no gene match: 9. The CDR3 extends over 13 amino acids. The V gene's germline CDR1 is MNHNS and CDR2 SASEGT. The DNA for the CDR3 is TGTGCCAGCACCCCACCGGGACAGTATGAAGCTTTCTTT. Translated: CASTPPGQYEAFF.

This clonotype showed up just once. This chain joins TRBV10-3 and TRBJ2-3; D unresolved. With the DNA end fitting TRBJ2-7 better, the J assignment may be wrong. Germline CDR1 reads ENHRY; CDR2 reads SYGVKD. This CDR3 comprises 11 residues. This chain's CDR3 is CAISVGYEQYF. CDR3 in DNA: TGTGCCATCAGTGTAGGCTACGAGCAGTACTTC.

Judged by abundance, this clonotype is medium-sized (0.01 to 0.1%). CDR3 in amino acids: CATADREVYNEQFF. Written as DNA, the CDR3 is TGTGCCACCGCTGACAGGGAAGTCTACAATGAGCAGTTCTTC. V is TRBV24-1 and J is TRBJ2-1; 7 bases map to TRBD1. CDR1 and CDR2 (germline): KGHDR, SFDVKD. V lost 9 bases and J lost 3; bases outside the gene matches: 7. CDR3 length equals 14 residues.

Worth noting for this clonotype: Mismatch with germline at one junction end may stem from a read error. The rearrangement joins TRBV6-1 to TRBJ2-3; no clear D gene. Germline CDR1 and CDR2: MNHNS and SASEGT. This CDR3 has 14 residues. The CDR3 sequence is CAGHRPRGTETQYF. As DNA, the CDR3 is TGTGCGGGTCACCGGCCACGCGGCACAGAGACGCAGTACTTT.

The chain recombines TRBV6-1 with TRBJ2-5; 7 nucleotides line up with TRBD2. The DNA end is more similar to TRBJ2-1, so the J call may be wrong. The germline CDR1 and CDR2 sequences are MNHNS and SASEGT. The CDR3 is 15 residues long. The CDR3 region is CASSREGLRQETQFF. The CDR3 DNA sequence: TGTGCCAGCAGTAGGGAGGGGCTACGGCAAGAGACCCAGTTCTTC.

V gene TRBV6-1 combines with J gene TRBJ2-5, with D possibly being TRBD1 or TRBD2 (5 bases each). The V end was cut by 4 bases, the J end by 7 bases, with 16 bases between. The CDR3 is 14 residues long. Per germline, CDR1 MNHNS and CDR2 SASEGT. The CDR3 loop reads CASSAQLGGATQYF. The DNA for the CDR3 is TGTGCCAGCAGTGCCCAACTAGGTGGGGCGACCCAGTACTTC.

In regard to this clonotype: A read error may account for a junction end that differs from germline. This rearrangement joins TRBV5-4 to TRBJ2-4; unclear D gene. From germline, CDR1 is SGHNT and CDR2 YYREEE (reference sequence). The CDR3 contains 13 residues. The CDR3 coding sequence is TGTGCCAGGGGCTTTAGGGCGAAAAATACTCAGTACTTT. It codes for CARGFRAKNTQYF.

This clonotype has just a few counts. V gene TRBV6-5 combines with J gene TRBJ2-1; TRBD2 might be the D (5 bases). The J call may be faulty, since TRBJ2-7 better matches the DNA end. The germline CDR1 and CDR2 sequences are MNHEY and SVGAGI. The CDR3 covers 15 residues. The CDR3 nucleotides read TGTGCCAGCAGTTCCGGGTTAGGACCCGGAGGTGAGCAGTACTTC. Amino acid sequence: CASSSGLGPGGEQYF.

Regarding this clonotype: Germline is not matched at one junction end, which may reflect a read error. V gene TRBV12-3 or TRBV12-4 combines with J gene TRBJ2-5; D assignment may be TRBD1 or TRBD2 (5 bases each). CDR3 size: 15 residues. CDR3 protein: CARGLGGGAPETQYF. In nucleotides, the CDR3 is TGTGCCAGGGGGTTGGGTGGGGGTGCCCCAGAGACGCAGTATTTC.

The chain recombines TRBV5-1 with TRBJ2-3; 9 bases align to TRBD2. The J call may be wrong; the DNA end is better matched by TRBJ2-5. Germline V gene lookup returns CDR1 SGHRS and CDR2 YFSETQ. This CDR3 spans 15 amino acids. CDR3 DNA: TGCGCCAGCAGCTTAATAGCGGGAGCGGAGGAGACCCAGTACTTC. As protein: CASSLIAGAEETQYF.

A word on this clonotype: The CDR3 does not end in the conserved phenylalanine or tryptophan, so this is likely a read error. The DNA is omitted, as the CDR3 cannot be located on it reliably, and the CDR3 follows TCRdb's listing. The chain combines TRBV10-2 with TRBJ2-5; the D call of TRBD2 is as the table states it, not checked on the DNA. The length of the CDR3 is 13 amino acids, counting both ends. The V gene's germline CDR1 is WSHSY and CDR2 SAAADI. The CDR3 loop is CASCLAGRETQYS.

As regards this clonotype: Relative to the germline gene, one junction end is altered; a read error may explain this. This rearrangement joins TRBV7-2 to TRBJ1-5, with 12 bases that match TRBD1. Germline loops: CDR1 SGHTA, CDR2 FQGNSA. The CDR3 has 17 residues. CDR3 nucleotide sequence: TGTGCCAGCAGCTTAGCAGTCGGGACAGGGGGCCGTCAGCCCCAGCACTTT. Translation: CASSLAVGTGGRQPQHF.

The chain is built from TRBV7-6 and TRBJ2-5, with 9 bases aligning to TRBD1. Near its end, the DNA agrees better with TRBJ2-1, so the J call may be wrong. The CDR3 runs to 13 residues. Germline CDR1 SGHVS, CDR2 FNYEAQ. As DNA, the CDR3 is TGTGCCAGTAGGGGACAGGGAGCCTACGAGCAGTTCTTC. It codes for CASRGQGAYEQFF.